This TCR beta chain was identified during a study of regulatory T cells in long-lasting Graves disease. TCR beta libraries were built with iRepertoire HTBI primers and Arm-PCR of CDR3 regions. TCRdb called the multiplex PCR reads again in MiXCR, with one record for every CDR3 protein. Among 360,000 or so distinct CDR3 sequences, less than 30% were seen once, and the ten largest hold 28%. The time point is: persistent/refractory GD, antithyroid drugs over 5 years with positive TRAb. Scientists built the TCR library using RNA that was extracted from PBMCs. Each of the patients was recruited from an endocrinology department situated in Xi'an, China. General study findings and limits: Accuracy was possibly reduced by small sample size.

Looked up from germline, CDR1 is SEHNR and CDR2 is FQNEAQ (reference sequence). The CDR3 runs to 16 residues. Worth noting for this clonotype: Antigen unknown. This could be a read error, since a much larger clone is one nucleotide away.

Sample: peripheral blood mononuclear cells (PBMCs), taken when the disease was refractory, from a patient treated with antithyroid drugs. This receptor was obtained from a woman between 35 and 50 years old with Graves disease. The chain links TRBV7-9 to TRBJ2-6, with TRBD2 identical over 9 bases. Here the CDR3 DNA reads TGTGCCTGCAGCTTAGCGGGAGAGGATGGGGCCAACGTCCTGACTTTC. Translated: CACSLAGEDGANVLTF.